These 10 T cell receptor beta chains originate from one sample sequenced in a study of shared clonotypes between healthy human individuals. TCRdb keeps only in-frame clones here, not all; method: immunoSEQ multiplex PCR. Of about 1.5 million clones in the sample, around 98% were seen once. The sequenced sample was naive CD4+ T cells sorted from blood. The subset is: CD45RA+ positively selected. Source of these receptors: a man younger than 45 in good health.

The V call is TRBV9, the J call TRBJ2-7; the match to TRBD1 covers 11 bases. The CDR3 has 16 amino acids. Germline V gene data show CDR1 as SGDLS and CDR2 as YYNGEE. Losses at the gene ends were 0 bases for V and 5 bases for J; bases not matched to a gene: 7. The CDR3 DNA is TGTGCCAGCAGCGTAGCTGGACAGGGGGCGCCACACGAGCAGTACTTC. Its translation is CASSVAGQGAPHEQYF.

This clone was counted a single time. The rearrangement uses TRBV19 and TRBJ2-3, with D unclear. V was pared by 7 bases and J by 0 bases, with 8 bases between. Germline CDR1 is LNHDA and CDR2 is SQIVND (reference sequence). The CDR3 has 13 amino acids. The CDR3 reads CASTLDSTDTQYF. CDR3 coding DNA: TGTGCCAGTACTCTGGATAGCACAGATACGCAGTATTTT.

The chain is built from TRBV11-2 and TRBJ2-5, with D possibly being TRBD2 (5 bases). V was cut by 3 bases and J by 7 bases, with 15 bases left in between. Germline CDR1 is SGHAT and CDR2 is FQNNGV. CDR3 length: 14 residues. The CDR3 region is CASSLDLNRRTQYF. DNA of the CDR3: TGTGCCAGCAGCTTGGACTTAAATAGGAGGACCCAGTACTTC. The full variable domain, with the rest looked up from reference TRBV11-2 and TRBJ2-5, is EAGVAQSPRYKIIEKRQSVAFWCNPISGHATLYWYQQILGQGPKLLIQFQNNGVVDDSQLPKDRFSAERLKGVDSTLKIQPAKLEDSAVYLCASSLDLNRRTQYFGPGTRLLVL.

This clone was found once. As DNA, the CDR3 is TGTGCCAGCAGCTTAGTACGTTCAGGGGGCCCCGGGCAGTTCTTC. Translating gives CASSLVRSGGPGQFF. The chain is built from TRBV7-9 and TRBJ2-1; TRBD1 matches 8 bases. The CDR3 sequence is 15 residues long. Germline CDR1 and CDR2: SEHNR and FQNEAQ (reference sequence). J was trimmed by 12 bases and V by 1 base; bases with no gene match: 11.

The J gene is TRBJ2-1, the V gene TRBV9; the match to TRBD2 covers 8 bases. The trim removed 0 bases at V and 8 bases at J, leaving 31 bases unmatched. The CDR3 consists of 23 residues. The germline V gene encodes CDR1 SGDLS and CDR2 YYNGEE. The CDR3 DNA sequence: TGTGCCAGCAGCGTAGCTACTTTAGCCGGGACTAGTGGGTTAAGGCGCAATGGGCATGAGCAGTTCTTC. Its translation is CASSVATLAGTSGLRRNGHEQFF.

The J gene is TRBJ1-5, the V gene TRBV19, with D maybe TRBD1 (5 bases). The CDR3 loop spans 14 amino acids. Per germline, CDR1 LNHDA and CDR2 SQIVND (reference sequence). The germline V and J ends were trimmed by 7 bases and 4 bases, with 14 bases remaining between them. CDR3 amino acids: CASKVEGWNQPQHF. The DNA of the CDR3 is TGTGCCAGTAAGGTCGAGGGGTGGAATCAGCCCCAGCATTTT.

The rearrangement uses TRBV29-1 and TRBJ2-1; TRBD2 matches 9 bases. V lost 6 bases, J lost 0 bases, and 6 bases stayed unmatched. In germline, CDR1 is SQVTM, CDR2 ANQGSEA. The CDR3 extends over 15 amino acids. CDR3 sequence: CSVGTSTNSYNEQFF. The CDR3, as DNA: TGCAGCGTAGGGACTAGCACCAACTCCTACAATGAGCAGTTCTTC.

The chain recombines TRBV28 with TRBJ2-1; 9 positions match TRBD1. The CDR3 runs 14 residues. In germline, CDR1 is MDHEN, CDR2 SYDVKM. V shed 5 bases and J 4 bases; nucleotides not matched to a gene: 3. CDR3 sequence reads: CASSTGTGYNEQFF. The CDR3 DNA is TGTGCCAGCAGTACCGGGACAGGGTACAATGAGCAGTTCTTC.

As for this clone: This same CDR3 is encoded by further DNA sequences in the sample. This chain connects TRBV19 to TRBJ2-6, with no clear D. The germline V gene encodes CDR1 LNHDA and CDR2 SQIVND (reference sequence). The CDR3 contains 16 residues. Trimming shortened V by 1 base and J by 0 bases, and 7 bases separated the two germline ends. CDR3 protein: CASSIGGNSGANVLTF. CDR3 in DNA: TGTGCCAGTAGTATAGGAGGAAACTCTGGGGCCAACGTCCTGACTTTC.

The chain is built from TRBV28 and TRBJ1-5, with 7 bases fitting TRBD1. The V gene's germline CDR1 is MDHEN and CDR2 SYDVKM. The ends lost 6 bases at V and 7 bases at J; junction bases unmatched: 18. This CDR3 has 17 residues. CDR3 loop: CASRTGPREGARQPQHF. CDR3 nucleotides: TGTGCCAGCAGGACGGGCCCCCGGGAGGGGGCGCGGCAGCCCCAGCATTTT.